These 5 T cell receptor beta chains were sequenced from one sample in a study of vaccination and CD4 T cells after COVID-19. Noted treatment: 10-day PBMC culture with coronavirus spike peptide pools or control peptides (ViraFEST assay). Pre-COVID-19 pandemic sampling (2011-2018) yielded the unexposed donor's CD4+ T cells. An Oncomine TCR Beta short-read assay was used to sequence the DNA from cultured CD4+ T cells. The source of extracted genomic DNA was cultured CD4+ T cells. Each CDR3 protein gets one entry after TCRdb re-called the PCR reads with MiXCR. In the table there are over 8,500 distinct CDR3 sequences, 28% of which are singletons. These receptors lack a known antigen. Input material: CD4+ T cells from blood, cultured in vitro. These receptors all stem from a human donor in good health.

This clonotype occurred a few times. The V call is TRBV6-5, the J call TRBJ2-7; possible D gene TRBD1, 6 bases. V lost 0 bases and J lost 3, with 9 bases in between. This CDR3 region has 14 residues. Per germline, CDR1 MNHEY and CDR2 SVGAGI. The CDR3 sequence is CASSYSTGNYEQYF. The CDR3 DNA follows: TGTGCCAGCAGTTACTCCACAGGGAACTACGAGCAGTACTTC.

This clonotype was counted only a few times. V and J are TRBV11-2 and TRBJ1-5; D call uncertain. Germline V gene lookup returns CDR1 SGHAT and CDR2 FQNNGV. The CDR3 runs 13 residues. V was clipped by 4 bases and J by 6 bases, with 10 bases between them. The CDR3 DNA follows: TGTGCCAGCAGCTCAGGAATCGGTCAGCCCCAGCATTTT. It yields the protein CASSSGIGQPQHF.

By share, this clonotype counts as medium-sized (0.01 to 0.1%). V usage is TRBV6-1 and J usage is TRBJ1-6; possibly TRBD1 for D (6 bases). The CDR3 runs 12 residues. Trimming took off 10 bases at V and 7 bases at J, with 11 bases between the two ends. Germline loops: CDR1 MNHNS, CDR2 SASEGT. The CDR3 DNA sequence: TGTGCCACCAGACAGGCCAATTCACCCCTCCACTTT. Translated, it gives CATRQANSPLHF.

In this sample, this clonotype turned up once. This sequence joins TRBV29-1 and TRBJ2-1; D is unresolved. Trimming took off 4 bases at V and 0 bases at J, with 7 bases between the two ends. The CDR3 is made up of 13 amino acids. CDR1 and CDR2 (germline): SQVTM, ANQGSEA. CDR3 amino acids: CSVGDSSYNEQFF. The DNA of the CDR3 is TGCAGCGTTGGGGATAGCTCCTACAATGAGCAGTTCTTC.

This clonotype was recorded a few times. Here the CDR3 DNA reads TGTGCCAGCAGCCAAGTAGGGGTTCCCTACGAGCAGTACTTC. This gives the protein CASSQVGVPYEQYF. The rearrangement uses TRBV14 and TRBJ2-7; D is perhaps TRBD1 (5 bases). Trimming shortened V by 1 base and J by 2 bases, and 9 bases separated the two germline ends. There are 14 residues in the CDR3. CDR1 is SGHDN and CDR2 is FVKESK in the germline V gene. The full variable domain, its missing parts supplied by reference TRBV14 and TRBJ2-7, is EAGVTQFPSHSVIEKGQTVTLRCDPISGHDNLYWYRRVMGKEIKFLLHFVKESKQDESGMPNNRFLAERTGGTYSTLKVQPAELEDSGVYFCASSQVGVPYEQYFGPGTRLTVT.